One TCR beta chain is described in this entry. Other DNA sequences in the sample encode the same CDR3. This specimen belongs to a study of blood T cell repertoires in COVID-19. TCRdb's table, derived via immunoSEQ multiplex PCR, lists solely in-frame clones and lacks some. The profile shows nearly 350,000 clones, about 90% of them singletons. Germline CDR1 reads SEHNR; CDR2 reads FQNEAQ (reference sequence). With 4 bases removed from V and 0 bases from J, the gap between germline ends came to 2 bases. The CDR3 extends over 12 amino acids. V usage is TRBV7-9 and J usage is TRBJ2-3; no clear D gene. Input material: peripheral blood. This TCR was recovered from a woman aged 70-85 years with COVID-19, enrolled during active disease. The CDR3 sequence is CASSSSTDTQYF. The CDR3 nucleotides read TGTGCCAGCAGCTCGAGCACAGATACGCAGTATTTT. Complete variable domain (other parts from reference TRBV7-9 and TRBJ2-3): DTGVSQNPRHKITKRGQNVTFRCDPISEHNRLYWYRQTLGQGPEFLTYFQNEAQLEKSRLLSDRFSAERPKGSFSTLEIQRTEQGDSAMYLCASSSSTDTQYFGPGTRLTVL.